This passage covers 23 T cell receptor beta chains from one sample sequenced in a study of beta chain features in type 1 diabetes. Findings and limits, study-wide: Patients with Type 1 diabetes showed moderately but significantly shorter TCRB CDR3s in all four CD4+ subsets.

Their antigen targets remain unknown. Expressed TCRB transcripts got sequenced, as all isolated RNA was reverse transcribed. The table came from immunoSEQ multiplex PCR; TCRdb's copy has only in-frame clones and leaves some out. This sample has a few hundred thousand clones; 13% to 15% occur once, and the top ten carry 0.015% to 0.02%. The sample comprised naive CD4+ T cells from blood. The receptors derive from a young man with type 1 diabetes.

The rearrangement uses TRBV9 and TRBJ2-5; maybe TRBD2 (5 bases). The CDR3 contains 16 residues. Germline V gene lookup returns CDR1 SGDLS and CDR2 YYNGEE. Between the trimmed V and J ends, which lost 0 bases and 0 bases, there was a span of 12 bases. The CDR3 nucleotides are TGTGCCAGCAGCGTAGCTACGGGATTGTACCAAGAGACCCAGTACTTC. Its protein product is CASSVATGLYQETQYF.

V usage is TRBV29-1 and J usage is TRBJ1-1; TRBD1 is a possible D gene (6 bases). This CDR3 contains 13 residues. Trimming left V 3 bases short and J 1 base short, with 9 bases between. Germline loops: CDR1 SQVTM, CDR2 ANQGSEA. The CDR3 coding sequence is TGCAGCGTTGATACAGGGACGAACACTGAAGCTTTCTTT. Its translation is CSVDTGTNTEAFF.

V is TRBV28 and J is TRBJ1-2; D remains unclear. The CDR3 has 15 residues. Trimming stripped 3 bases from V and 3 bases from J, with 14 bases between. The germline gives CDR1 MDHEN, CDR2 SYDVKM. CDR3 protein: CASSFLGGDYYGYTF. In DNA, the CDR3 is TGTGCCAGCAGTTTCCTCGGAGGAGACTACTATGGCTACACCTTC.

The chain employs TRBV7-2 and TRBJ2-7, with unresolved D. The CDR3 is 15 amino acids. Germline V gene lookup returns CDR1 SGHTA and CDR2 FQGNSA. Trimming stripped 5 bases from V and 2 bases from J, with 16 bases between. The CDR3 is CASSPDNELTYEQYF. CDR3 in DNA: TGTGCCAGCAGCCCCGACAATGAGTTAACCTACGAGCAGTACTTC.

V and J are TRBV5-1 and TRBJ2-5; 11 bases map to TRBD2. The ends lost 0 bases at V and 1 base at J; junction bases unmatched: 5. The V gene's germline CDR1 is SGHRS and CDR2 YFSETQ. The CDR3 length is 17 residues. The DNA of the CDR3 is TGCGCCAGCAGCTTGGTGGTAGCGGGAGGGCCCCAAGAGACCCAGTACTTC. Its translation: CASSLVVAGGPQETQYF.

This chain links TRBV2 with TRBJ2-3; 7 bases align to TRBD2. CDR1 and CDR2 from the germline V gene are SNHLY and FYNNEI. Trimming at V came to 4 bases and at J to 4 bases, leaving 5 bases not matched to a gene. This CDR3 has 14 amino acids. CDR3: CASSGTGGADTQYF. The CDR3 coding sequence is TGTGCCAGCAGTGGAACGGGAGGCGCAGATACGCAGTATTTT.

This rearrangement joins TRBV21-1 to TRBJ1-5; the table names TRBD1, a call not compared with the DNA. TRBV21-1 is assigned pseudogene status. The CDR3 length is 22 residues. The CDR3 sequence is CASSKPSRQIVWCVTRNQPQHF. For the CDR3, the DNA is TGTGCCAGCAGCAAACCGAGTCGACAGATAGTCTGGTGCGTAACACGCAATCAGCCCCAGCATTTT.

The chain links TRBV7-3 to TRBJ2-3; 7 bases match TRBD1. The trim removed 0 bases at V and 3 bases at J, leaving 6 bases unmatched. Germline values: CDR1 SGHTA, CDR2 FQGTGA. This CDR3 spans 16 amino acids. The CDR3 coding sequence is TGTGCCAGCAGCTTAACGAGGGACAGAGAAACAGATACGCAGTATTTT. It codes for CASSLTRDRETDTQYF. The full variable domain, completed using reference TRBV7-3 and TRBJ2-3, is GAGVSQTPSNKVTEKGKYVELRCDPISGHTALYWYRQSLGQGPEFLIYFQGTGAADDSGLPNDRFFAVRPEGSVSTLKIQRTERGDSAVYLCASSLTRDRETDTQYFGPGTRLTVL.

In its sample, this clone was seen a few times. The J gene is TRBJ2-3, the V gene TRBV2; 7 bases match TRBD1. The CDR3 has 14 residues. The germline CDR1 and CDR2 sequences are SNHLY and FYNNEI. V trimming: 4 bases; J trimming: 4 bases; junction bases outside the gene matches: 5. CDR3 region: CASSGQGGSDTQYF. The CDR3 DNA reads TGTGCCAGCAGTGGACAGGGCGGTTCAGATACGCAGTATTTT.

This clone has only a few counts. V gene TRBV29-1 combines with J gene TRBJ1-5, with D maybe TRBD1 (5 bases). V was shortened by 6 bases and J by 7 bases, with 16 bases between the two germline ends. This CDR3 is 13 amino acids long. Germline lookup yields CDR1 SQVTM and CDR2 ANQGSEA. The CDR3 region is CSVQGQDGQPQHF. CDR3 sequence (DNA): TGCAGCGTCCAGGGCCAGGACGGCCAGCCCCAGCATTTT. Together with reference TRBV29-1 and TRBJ1-5, the CDR3 gives the full variable domain: SAVISQKPSRDICQRGTSLTIQCQVDSQVTMMFWYRQQPGQSLTLIATANQGSEATYESGFVIDKFPISRPNLTFSTLTVSNMSPEDSSIYLCSVQGQDGQPQHFGDGTRLSIL.

V usage is TRBV28 and J usage is TRBJ2-7; perhaps TRBD1 as D (5 bases). This CDR3 is 12 amino acids long. Germline V gives CDR1 MDHEN, CDR2 SYDVKM. V shed 2 bases and J shed 5 bases, with 7 bases lying between them. The CDR3 coding sequence is TGTGCCAGCAGTTTAAGGGGAAACGAGCAGTACTTC. This codes for CASSLRGNEQYF.

This clone showed up just a few times. The V call is TRBV9, the J call TRBJ2-1; TRBD2 matches 9 bases. V shed 4 bases, J shed 3 bases, and the junction held 5 bases outside the gene matches. The CDR3 consists of 15 residues. Germline CDR1 reads SGDLS; CDR2 reads YYNGEE. CDR3 residues: CASSPHSGSYNEQFF. CDR3 sequence (DNA): TGTGCCAGCAGCCCCCATAGCGGGAGCTACAATGAGCAGTTCTTC.

This clone appeared a few times. The chain couples TRBV25-1 to TRBJ1-1, with D unresolved. The CDR3 is 14 residues long. Germline V lookup: CDR1 MGHDK, CDR2 SYGVNS. V dropped 0 bases and J dropped 2 bases, with 7 bases sitting between them. The CDR3 DNA is TGTGCCAGCAGTGAATATACAGACAACACTGAAGCTTTCTTT. Its translation: CASSEYTDNTEAFF.

This clone was seen only once. The chain joins TRBV28 to TRBJ2-5, with TRBD2 matching over 9 bases. CDR3 length: 15 residues. V gave up 6 bases and J gave up 3 bases; unmatched junction bases: 8. Germline assignment: CDR1 MDHEN and CDR2 SYDVKM. Here the CDR3 DNA reads TGTGCCAGCAGGAGCGCGGTAGCGGGAGAAGAGACCCAGTACTTC. It translates to CASRSAVAGEETQYF.

The chain combines TRBV29-1 with TRBJ2-7, with unresolved D. CDR1 and CDR2 from the germline V gene are SQVTM and ANQGSEA. Trimming pared 4 bases from V and 2 bases from J, leaving 6 bases between. The CDR3 extends over 11 amino acids. The CDR3 DNA is TGCAGCGTTGGGTCTACCTACGAGCAGTACTTC. Protein sequence: CSVGSTYEQYF.

The chain joins TRBV29-1 to TRBJ2-1, with TRBD2 matching 7 bases. Germline lookup yields CDR1 SQVTM and CDR2 ANQGSEA. The CDR3 loop spans 13 amino acids. The trim removed 4 bases at V and 7 bases at J, leaving 7 bases unmatched. Here the CDR3 reads CSVVGGGLNEQFF. CDR3 coding DNA: TGCAGCGTTGTAGGCGGGGGTTTGAATGAGCAGTTCTTC.

The chain has TRBV6-6 and TRBJ2-5, with a possible D match to TRBD1 (5 bases). Trimming took 3 bases from V and 2 from J, leaving 7 bases between them. The germline gives CDR1 MNHNY, CDR2 SVGAGI (reference sequence). This CDR3 has 13 residues. The CDR3 DNA reads TGTGCCAGCAGTTATCAGGGTCAAGAGACCCAGTACTTC. Its protein is CASSYQGQETQYF.

V and J are TRBV12-5 and TRBJ2-3; TRBD2 is a possible D gene (6 bases). The V and J ends lost 1 base and 3 bases respectively, with 14 bases between them. Germline-derived CDR1 and CDR2 are LGHNT and FRNRAP. This CDR3 has 16 residues. The DNA of the CDR3 is TGTGCTAGTGGTTTGGGCGTGACTAGTGGGACAGATACGCAGTATTTT. Its translation is CASGLGVTSGTDTQYF.

The DNA for the CDR3 is TGTGCCAGCAGCTTGGAGAGGACAGGGAAGGAGTACTTC. Its protein product is CASSLERTGKEYF. The V call is TRBV5-6, the J call TRBJ2-5, with TRBD1 identical over 8 bases. V was pared by 0 bases and J by 12 bases, with 7 bases of the junction left unmatched. The CDR3 extends over 13 amino acids. CDR1 is SGHDT and CDR2 is YYEEEE in the germline V gene.

This clone has a handful of counts. The chain joins TRBV27 to TRBJ1-1; 7 bases fit TRBD1. This CDR3 region has 15 residues. V lost 3 bases to trimming and J lost 6 bases; unmatched junction nucleotides: 10. Germline V gene sequence: CDR1 MNHEY, CDR2 SMNVEV (reference sequence). CDR3 DNA: TGTGCCAGCAGTTTCTATACAGGGGACAGTGCTGAAGCTTTCTTT. Its protein product is CASSFYTGDSAEAFF.

The V gene is TRBV19, the J gene TRBJ2-3; 9 bases fit TRBD2. The V gene's germline CDR1 is LNHDA and CDR2 SQIVND (reference sequence). The CDR3 length is 16 residues. The trim removed 1 base at V and 2 bases at J, leaving 4 bases unmatched. The CDR3 loop is CASSIAASGNTDTQYF. CDR3 DNA sequence: TGTGCCAGTAGTATAGCCGCTAGCGGGAACACAGATACGCAGTATTTT.

This clone was seen only a few times. The chain combines TRBV5-1 with TRBJ2-5, with D unresolved. The CDR3 spans 14 residues. Trimming took off 1 base at V and 5 bases at J, with 12 bases between the two ends. The germline V gene has CDR1 SGHRS and CDR2 YFSETQ. The CDR3 DNA follows: TGCGCCAGCAGCTTGTTTCACGAGGAGGAGACCCAGTACTTC. Translated, it gives CASSLFHEEETQYF.

The chain combines TRBV7-3 with TRBJ2-2; possible D gene TRBD1, 7 bases. Germline V gives CDR1 SGHTA, CDR2 FQGTGA. The CDR3 sequence is 13 residues long. The V and J ends lost 5 bases and 7 bases respectively, with 11 bases between them. CDR3 residues: CASSPGGNGELFF. The DNA of the CDR3 is TGTGCCAGCAGCCCAGGGGGGAACGGGGAGCTGTTTTTT.